The present TCR beta chain was sequenced within a study of Tregs in tolerant kidney transplant recipients. Whole-study findings and limits: For some patients, primers changed over time, blocking nucleotide-level comparison. The small number of patients limits these findings pending further validation. Donor-specific Treg expansion exceeded global Treg expansion in tolerant patients, suggesting antigen drive.

TCRdb's table, derived via immunoSEQ multiplex PCR, lists solely in-frame clones and lacks some. The data show tens of thousands of clones, 85% to 90% seen once. As for this clone: The target antigen is unknown.

V dropped 1 base and J dropped 8 bases, with 15 bases sitting between them. Germline V lookup: CDR1 SGHVS, CDR2 FQNEAQ. CDR3 size: 15 residues. The sequences come from CD4+ T cells from blood, collected before the transplant. V and J are TRBV7-8 and TRBJ2-1; D might be TRBD2 (6 bases). This TCR was sampled from a human donor who received a combined kidney and bone marrow transplant. The CDR3 loop reads CASSLDSGVSHEQFF. DNA of the CDR3: TGTGCCAGCAGCTTAGATTCGGGAGTTAGCCATGAGCAGTTCTTC.